The 2 T cell receptor beta chains below all came from one sample that was sequenced in a study of CXCR3-negative and CXCR3-positive naive CD8 T cells. Study-level points and caveats: The study found more hydrophobic TRB CDR3s in CXCR3-positive naive cells than in CXCR3-negative naive cells.

5' RACE that incorporated UMI labels was used to prepare the TRB cDNA libraries. TCRdb reprocessed the 5' RACE reads and keeps a single row for each CDR3 protein, giving no DNA. The listing contains approximately 100,000 distinct CDR3 sequences. These receptors' antigens are unknown. What was sequenced was naive CXCR3+ CD8+ T cells from blood. Subset indicated: CD45RO-CCR7+CD27+CD95- naive CD8+ T cells expressing CXCR3 (TNR3+). The receptors derive from a human donor in good health. Some clones in this sample may be carry-over from other donors' samples.

The rearrangement links TRBV29-1 to TRBJ2-5; the D call from TCRdb, TRBD1, cannot be confirmed without DNA. Germline-derived CDR1 and CDR2 are SQVTM and ANQGSEA. This CDR3 is built from 15 residues. This CDR3 is CSVEDIPLGEETQYF.

The genes are TRBV29-1 and TRBJ2-7. CDR1 is SQVTM and CDR2 is ANQGSEA in the germline V gene. The CDR3 is 13 amino acids. The CDR3 loop reads CSVEDWSSYEQYF.